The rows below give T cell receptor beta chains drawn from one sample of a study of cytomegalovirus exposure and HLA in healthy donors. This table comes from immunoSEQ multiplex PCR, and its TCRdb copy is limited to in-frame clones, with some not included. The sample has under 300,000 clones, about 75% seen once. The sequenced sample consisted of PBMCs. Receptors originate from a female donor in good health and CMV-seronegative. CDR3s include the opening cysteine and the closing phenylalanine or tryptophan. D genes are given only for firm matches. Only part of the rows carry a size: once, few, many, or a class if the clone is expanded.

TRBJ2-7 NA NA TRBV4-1 TGCGCCAGCAGCCAAGATCGGTACGAGCAGTACTTC CASSQDRYEQYF
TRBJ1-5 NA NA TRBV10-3 TGTGCCATCAGCCCAGGGACAATTTCTCAGCCCCAGCATTTT CAISPGTISQPQHF
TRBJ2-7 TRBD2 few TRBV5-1 TGCGCCAGCAGCCCTGGACTAGCGGTCGAGCAGTACTTC CASSPGLAVEQYF
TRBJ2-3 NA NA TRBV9 TGTGCCAGCAGCATGGACTCCTCTAGCACAGATACGCAGTATTTT CASSMDSSSTDTQYF
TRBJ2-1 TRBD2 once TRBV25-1 TGTGCCAGCAGTGAATGGCCAGCGGGAGGGGCGTCGTATGAGCAGTTCTTC CASSEWPAGGASYEQFF
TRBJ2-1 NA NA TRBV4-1 TGCGCCAGCAGCCTGGTTTCAGGGGGGATCTCGGGCAATGAGCAGTTCTTC CASSLVSGGISGNEQFF
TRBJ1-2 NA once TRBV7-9 TGTGCCAGCAGCTTAGTGGCAGGGGATGGCTACACCTTC CASSLVAGDGYTF
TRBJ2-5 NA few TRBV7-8 TGTGCCAGCAGCTTAGAGGGGGGGCGCGGCGAGACCCAGTACTTC CASSLEGGRGETQYF
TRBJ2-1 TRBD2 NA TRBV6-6 TGTGCCAGCAGTTACTCTTTCCGGACTAGCGATGGTGAGCAGTTCTTC CASSYSFRTSDGEQFF
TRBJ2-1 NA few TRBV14 TGTGCCAGCAGTCGGGGGATGAACTCCTACAATGAGCAGTTCTTC CASSRGMNSYNEQFF
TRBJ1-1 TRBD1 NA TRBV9 TGTGCCAGCAGCCCCCGGGACAGGGGGTTTGAAGCTTTCTTT CASSPRDRGFEAFF
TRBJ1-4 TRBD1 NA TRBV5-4 TGTGCCAGCAGCTCGGGACAGAACGTTGAAAAACTGTTTTTT CASSSGQNVEKLFF
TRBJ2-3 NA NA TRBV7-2 TGTGCCAGCAGCTTAGCTCAAACTAGGATCCGACAGGGCACAGATACGCAGTATTTT CASSLAQTRIRQGTDTQYF
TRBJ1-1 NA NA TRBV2 TGTGCCAGCAGTGGTAGCCTGGACAGCCTGAACACTGAAGCTTTCTTT CASSGSLDSLNTEAFF
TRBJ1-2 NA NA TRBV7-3 TGTGCCAGCAGCTTATGGGGAGGGGACTATGGCTACACCTTC CASSLWGGDYGYTF
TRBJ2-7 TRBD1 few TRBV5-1 TGCGCCAGCAGCACCCCGTCGGGACAGGTCTACGAGCAGTACTTC CASSTPSGQVYEQYF
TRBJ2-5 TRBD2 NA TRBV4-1 TGCGCCAGCAGCCGGAGGTTGGCGGGAGGGCCGGGAGAGACCCAGTACTTC CASSRRLAGGPGETQYF
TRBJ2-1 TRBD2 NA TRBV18 TGTGCCAGCTCAATTCCTAGCGGCTGGGCCTACAATGAGCAGTTCTTC CASSIPSGWAYNEQFF
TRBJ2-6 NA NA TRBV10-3 TGTGCCATCACAGGGGATGGGGCCAACGTCCTGACTTTC CAITGDGANVLTF
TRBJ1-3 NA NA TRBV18 TGTGCCAGCTCACCCGGTACAGGGAACTCTGGAAACACCATATATTTT CASSPGTGNSGNTIYF
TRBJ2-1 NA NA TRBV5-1 TGCGCCAGCAGCTCGGACTACGAGCCCTACAATGAGCAGTTCTTC CASSSDYEPYNEQFF
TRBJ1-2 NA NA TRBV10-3 TGTGCCATCGGGCACAGCGGAGGCTCTAACTATGGCTACACCTTC CAIGHSGGSNYGYTF
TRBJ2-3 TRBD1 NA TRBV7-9 TGTGCCAGCAGCCAAGACAGGGTTGCAGATACGCAGTATTTT CASSQDRVADTQYF
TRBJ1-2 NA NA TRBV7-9 TGTTCCAGCAGCTCAACGAGCTATGGCTACACCTTC CSSSSTSYGYTF
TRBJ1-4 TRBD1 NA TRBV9 TGTGCCAGCAGCGTAGGTACCGGGACAGGGAGTGAAAAACTGTTTTTT CASSVGTGTGSEKLFF
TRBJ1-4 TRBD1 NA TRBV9 TGTGCCAGCAGCGTCCGACAGGGGCAGGGTGAAAAACTGTTTTTT CASSVRQGQGEKLFF
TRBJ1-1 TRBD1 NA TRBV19 TGTGCCACTATGACAGGGCTCCACACTGAAGCTTTCTTT CATMTGLHTEAFF
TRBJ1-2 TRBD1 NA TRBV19 TGTGCCAGTATCCGGACAGGGAACTATGGCTACACCTTC CASIRTGNYGYTF
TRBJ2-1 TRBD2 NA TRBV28 TGTGCCAGCAGTTCCCTACTAGCGGGAAGCGGCAATGAGCAGTTCTTC CASSSLLAGSGNEQFF
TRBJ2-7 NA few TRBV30 TGTGCCTGGAGGCCAGGGAAGGGAACCTACGAGCAGTACTTC CAWRPGKGTYEQYF
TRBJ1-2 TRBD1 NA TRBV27 TGTGCCAGCAGTTTATCGGCAGGGGGCAGCTATGGCTACACCTTC CASSLSAGGSYGYTF
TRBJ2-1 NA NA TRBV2 TGTGCCAGCCTCGGCGGGTACAATGAGCAGTTCTTC CASLGGYNEQFF
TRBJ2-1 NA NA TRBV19 TGTGCCAGTAGTATCACTAAAGATGAGCAGTTCTTC CASSITKDEQFF
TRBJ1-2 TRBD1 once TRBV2 TGTGCCAGCAGTGAGGAGACAGGGTTAGATGGCTACACCTTC CASSEETGLDGYTF
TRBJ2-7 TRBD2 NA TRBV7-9 TGTGCCAGCAGCTTGGGTCGGGGACTAGGAACCTACGAGCAGTACTTC CASSLGRGLGTYEQYF
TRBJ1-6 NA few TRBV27 TGTGCCAGCAGTTTATCGGGACTAGGAGTACCGGGCTATAATTCACCCCTCCACTTT CASSLSGLGVPGYNSPLHF
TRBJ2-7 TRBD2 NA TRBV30 TGTGCCTGGGGGGCGGGAGCAAGCTACGAGCAGTACTTC CAWGAGASYEQYF
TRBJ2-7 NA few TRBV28 TGTGCCAGCAGTGGGACGGAGCGGGTTATCTACGAGCAGTACTTC CASSGTERVIYEQYF
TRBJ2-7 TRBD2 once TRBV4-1 TGCGCCAGCAGCCAAGGGGAGCTAGCGGGATCGGGCTACGAGCAGTACTTC CASSQGELAGSGYEQYF
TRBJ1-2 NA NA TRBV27 TGTGCCAGCAGTTTAAAGGGGCAGAACTATGGCTACACCTTC CASSLKGQNYGYTF
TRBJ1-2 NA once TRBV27 TGTGCCAGCAGTTTTAAGGGGAACGGCTACACCTTC CASSFKGNGYTF
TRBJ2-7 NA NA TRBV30 TGTGCCGGAAGAGCGGCCTCCTACGAGCAGTACTTC CAGRAASYEQYF
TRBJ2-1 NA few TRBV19 TGTGCCAGTAGTATAAAAAGACCGGGACTCCCCACCGGCTACAATGAGCAGTTCTTC CASSIKRPGLPTGYNEQFF
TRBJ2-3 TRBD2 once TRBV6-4 TGTGCCAGCAGTGACTACACTAGCGGCAACACAGATACGCAGTATTTT CASSDYTSGNTDTQYF
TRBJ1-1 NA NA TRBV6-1 TGTGCCAGCAGTTGGCAGGGGAGGGCTGAAGCTTTCTTT CASSWQGRAEAFF
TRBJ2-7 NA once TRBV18 TGTGCCAGCTCACCGCGGGGCGGGACAGTCCACGAGCAGTACTTC CASSPRGGTVHEQYF
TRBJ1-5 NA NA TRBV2 TGTGCCAGCAGTGGGATGCGGGGTCAGCCCCAGCATTTT CASSGMRGQPQHF
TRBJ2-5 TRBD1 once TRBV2 TGTGCCAGCAGGAGTCTACAGGGGATTGGCGAGACCCAGTACTTC CASRSLQGIGETQYF
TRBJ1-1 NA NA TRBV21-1 TGTGCCAGCAGCATAAAAGGTAACCGGGACAGTGAAGCTTTCTTT CASSIKGNRDSEAFF
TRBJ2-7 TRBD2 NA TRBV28 TGTGCCAGCAGGGGAAGCGGGAGAAAACTCTACGAGCAGTACTTC CASRGSGRKLYEQYF
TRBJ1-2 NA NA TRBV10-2 TGCGCCAGCGCCACAGGTGTCGGGGGCTACACCTTC CASATGVGGYTF
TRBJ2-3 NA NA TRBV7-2 TGTGCCAGCAGCTTAAACATCGGACCGGGACTCAACACAGATACGCAGTATTTT CASSLNIGPGLNTDTQYF
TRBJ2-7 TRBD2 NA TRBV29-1 TGCAGCGTTGTAGCGGGAGCGGGCTCCTACGAGCAGTACTTC CSVVAGAGSYEQYF
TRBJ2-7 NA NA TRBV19 TGTGCCAGTAGTATTACTCTGGAGACTAGCTCCTACGAGCAGTACTTC CASSITLETSSYEQYF
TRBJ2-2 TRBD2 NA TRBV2 TGTGCCAGCCTACCGGGACTAGCGGCTAGGGAGCTGTTTTTT CASLPGLAARELFF